One T cell receptor (beta chain) is described in this entry. The target antigen is unknown. TCRdb recomputed calls from the RT-PCR reads with MiXCR, one row per CDR3 protein. The sample includes 500,000 to 550,000 distinct CDR3 sequences, roughly 7.6% of them seen just once. The source of the sample is a study of response to subunit inactivated influenza vaccine. Overall study findings and caveats: The authors put forward the suggestion that each seasonal influenza vaccination may bring in only a limited number of new T cells.

This TCR was recovered from a man between 50 and 69 years old who received an inactivated influenza vaccine. The source material was PBMCs from blood, sampled roughly 24 months after vaccination.

The CDR3 loop reads CASSPSSGQDRRYEQYF. The CDR3 DNA follows: TGTGCCAGCAGCCCCAGCTCGGGACAGGACCGGCGCTACGAGCAGTACTTC. This chain joins TRBV7-2 and TRBJ2-7; 8 bases agree with TRBD1. From germline, CDR1 is SGHTA and CDR2 FQGNSA. There are 17 residues in the CDR3. V trimming: 5 bases; J trimming: 3 bases; junction bases outside the gene matches: 15.